This TCR beta chain was profiled in a study of CD8+CD57+ T cells in acquired aplastic anemia. As to this clonotype: No antigen is known for it.

The CDR3 has 11 residues. The V end lost 5 bases, the J end lost 4 bases, and 5 bases lay between the germline ends. Per the germline V gene, CDR1 is SGHTA and CDR2 is FQGNSA. Genomic DNA, serving as template, underwent TCR beta VDJ and CDR3 profiling. TCRdb itself ran the reads through MiXCR, one entry per CDR3 protein. The data hold fewer than 200,000 distinct CDR3 sequences, with around half observed a single time. Patients picked for sequencing had shown CD8+CD57+ cell expansion detected by flow cytometry. The diagnosis in all patients was severe acquired aplastic anemia. Study observations and caveats: Both patients and controls carried the same twenty-nine CD8+ CDR3 sequences.

Material: sorted CD4+, CD8+, or CD8+CD57+ T cells (not recorded which) from PBMCs. This receptor was taken from a human donor with aplastic anemia. This chain uses TRBV7-2 with TRBJ2-5; D is uncertain. DNA of the CDR3: TGTGCCAGCAGCCGGCGAGAGACCCAGTACTTC. Protein sequence: CASSRRETQYF.